A single T cell receptor (beta chain) is shown here with its context. The data belong to a study of cytomegalovirus exposure and HLA in healthy donors. The PCR contained 60 Vbeta and 13 Jbeta primers. Sequencing used immunoSEQ multiplex PCR; TCRdb keeps in-frame clones, though not all of them. The sample has roughly 88,000 clones, just under 70% seen once. This sequence was found in a middle-aged man in good health and CMV-seronegative. The sequenced sample was PBMCs.

CDR3 protein: CAWSVRRDIQYF. The CDR3 DNA sequence: TGTGCCTGGAGTGTACGGCGGGACATTCAGTACTTC. This rearrangement joins TRBV30 to TRBJ2-4; D possibly corresponds to TRBD2 (5 bases). Germline loops: CDR1 GTSNPN, CDR2 SVGIG (reference sequence). The CDR3 length is 12 residues. Trimming cost V 0 bases and J 8 bases, with 8 bases left between them. The full variable domain, its missing parts supplied by reference TRBV30 and TRBJ2-4, is SQTIHQWPATLVQPVGSPLSLECTVEGTSNPNLYWYRQAAGRGLQLLFYSVGIGQISSEVPQNLSASRPQDRQFILSSKKLLLSDSGFYLCAWSVRRDIQYFGAGTRLSVL.